Listed below are T cell receptor beta chains from one sample, sequenced in a study of blood T cell repertoires in COVID-19. Data came from immunoSEQ multiplex PCR; TCRdb stores just in-frame clones and leaves some out. This sample yields over 200,000 clones, of which about 84% are seen a single time; around 7.8% belongs to the top ten. The sequenced material came from peripheral blood. The source of these receptors is a woman of 80 years or more with COVID-19, enrolled during active disease. The conserved cysteine and the conserved F or W are not part of the CDR3 here.

v_call cdr3_aa
TRBV29-1 SVDLQGAGNTIY
TRBV9 ASSVLAGPLDEQY
TRBV28 ASSPRGATYGYT
TRBV5-1 ASSLWDRDDYGYT
TRBV27 ASRGGQGKF
TRBV7-8 ASSLGGVGYT
TRBV19 ASSPGRARNQPQH
TRBV9 ASSVDAGVSSKYQETQY
TRBV6-4 ASSVGGTNQPQH
TRBV28 ASSRGSVYNEQF
TRBV12-3/TRBV12-4 ASSLRGGNEQF
TRBV14 ASSQFLPLRPGNEQF
TRBV12-3/TRBV12-4 ASSLQGLQPQH
TRBV7-9 ASSPRGPDTQY
TRBV6-5 ASTTDSSYNEQF
TRBV12-3/TRBV12-4 ASSFLSSYEQY
TRBV25-1 ASSEYGAGEQF
TRBV5-5 ASSLEGTTNEKLF
TRBV3-1/TRBV3-2 ASSQGLGREKLF
TRBV3-1/TRBV3-2 ASSHTDSGEAF
TRBV7-2 ASSLRGGSSYNSPLH
TRBV7-9 ASSSPSQGNYGYT
TRBV6-6 ASSSGVNGNQPQH
TRBV18 ASSPGSVVGAYGYT
TRBV7-9 ASSLEGQPQH
TRBV13 ASSLRGFQETQY
TRBV23-1 ASSQTFRGKAF
TRBV27 ASSLGLEQY
TRBV19 ASSAEVGELF
TRBV5-1 ASSHAGQGNEKLF
TRBV18 ASSHSGIYYNEQF
TRBV12-5 ASAWTGGNYGYT
TRBV6-5 ASRYQRGGTEAF
TRBV5-4 ASSLDRAGSGANVLT
TRBV9 ASSVGRGATNYGYT
TRBV9 ASSVEVGADTQY